This T cell receptor beta chain was sequenced for a study of T cells in Graves' hyperthyroidism and ophthalmopathy. The investigators amplified TCR beta CDR3 regions from RNA transcripts. The primer set for the first-round RT-PCR of the TCR CDR3 was HTBI. TCRdb reprocessed the multiplex PCR reads with MiXCR, giving one entry per CDR3 protein. The sample yields 500,000 to 800,000 distinct CDR3 sequences, 14% seen once. This CDR3 spans 13 amino acids. V lost 4 bases and J lost 2, with 12 bases in between. Germline CDR1 is GTSNPN and CDR2 is SVGIG (reference sequence). The source of the PBMCs was approximately 9.5 ml of fresh peripheral blood. This clonotype was detected ten times or more.

The V gene is TRBV30, the J gene TRBJ2-7; possibly TRBD1 for D (6 bases). The TCR originated in a woman in her fifties or sixties with Graves' ophthalmopathy. Sequencing was done on a sample of blood. CDR3 loop: CAWTGAVAYEQYF. In DNA form, the CDR3 reads TGTGCCTGGACAGGGGCGGTCGCCTACGAGCAGTACTTC. Supplemented by reference TRBV30 and TRBJ2-7, the full variable domain reads SQTIHQWPATLVQPVGSPLSLECTVEGTSNPNLYWYRQAAGRGLQLLFYSVGIGQISSEVPQNLSASRPQDRQFILSSKKLLLSDSGFYLCAWTGAVAYEQYFGPGTRLTVT.